Below are 30 T cell receptor beta chains sequenced from a single sample in a study of post-analysis software for immune sequencing data. The TCR beta cDNA libraries contained unique molecular identifiers. TCRdb analysed the PCR reads with MiXCR anew, one entry per CDR3 protein. In the table there are roughly 650,000 distinct CDR3 sequences, about 60% of which are singletons. Antigens for these TCRs are unknown. Whole-study findings and limits: TRBV5-6, TRBV5-1 and TRBV20-1 were among roughly five TRBV segments more frequent in patients than controls.

Sequencing input: blood. The receptors come from a girl aged 2-10 years with multiple sclerosis.

This clonotype showed up just a few times. The chain links TRBV7-6 to TRBJ1-2, with a weak D call TRBD1 (6 bases). V was clipped by 1 base and J by 4 bases, with 10 bases between them. The CDR3 is 14 amino acids. Per the germline V gene, CDR1 is SGHVS and CDR2 is FNYEAQ. This chain's CDR3 is CASSLDGQSYGYTF. The CDR3 DNA reads TGTGCCAGCAGCTTAGATGGACAGTCCTATGGCTACACCTTC.

Only a few counts were recorded for this clonotype. The rearrangement links TRBV4-2 to TRBJ2-7, with 7 bases matching TRBD2. V gave up 0 bases and J gave up 0 bases; unmatched junction bases: 2. The length of the CDR3 is 15 residues. Germline CDR1 reads LGHNA; CDR2 reads YNFKEQ. The DNA of the CDR3 is TGTGCCAGCAGCCAAGACGGGACTAACTCCTACGAGCAGTACTTC. Amino acid sequence: CASSQDGTNSYEQYF.

Note on this clonotype: At one of its ends the junction is not consistent with the germline gene, which may arise from a read error. The chain's CDR3 is CASSGTGPQETQYF. The CDR3, as DNA: TGTGCCAGCAGTGGGACAGGGCCCCAAGAGACCCAGTATTTC. This sequence joins TRBV25-1 and TRBJ2-5, with 8 bases identical to TRBD1. The CDR3 totals 14 residues. The germline CDR1 and CDR2 sequences are MGHDK and SYGVNS.

This rearrangement joins TRBV20-1 to TRBJ2-3, with TRBD2 identical over 11 bases. V gave up 5 bases and J gave up 0 bases; unmatched junction bases: 13. This CDR3 region has 18 residues. Germline values: CDR1 DFQATT, CDR2 SNEGSKA (reference sequence). The CDR3 nucleotides are TGCAGTGCTGTCCGACTAGCGGGGCCCCGGGCTAGCACAGATACGCAGTATTTT. It codes for CSAVRLAGPRASTDTQYF.

The chain combines TRBV9 with TRBJ1-1; no firm D call. The V end lost 0 bases, the J end lost 0 bases, and 9 bases lay between the germline ends. The germline V gene has CDR1 SGDLS and CDR2 YYNGEE. This CDR3 contains 15 residues. Here the CDR3 reads CASSVDQFMNTEAFF. The CDR3 DNA reads TGTGCCAGCAGCGTAGACCAGTTCATGAACACTGAAGCTTTCTTT.

The table lists this clonotype with a few counts. The J gene is TRBJ1-5, the V gene TRBV12-3 or TRBV12-4; TRBD1 agrees at 7 bases. This CDR3 spans 16 amino acids. Losses at the gene ends were 2 bases for V and 7 bases for J; bases not matched to a gene: 11. CDR3 sequence reads: CASSLRGLGIEQPQHF. The CDR3 nucleotides read TGTGCCAGCAGTTTAAGGGGGCTGGGGATAGAACAGCCCCAGCATTTT.

The rearrangement uses TRBV29-1 and TRBJ2-1, with D possibly called TRBD1 or TRBD2 (6 bases each). Germline V gene data show CDR1 as SQVTM and CDR2 as ANQGSEA. The ends were cut back, 3 bases at V and 7 bases at J, with 13 bases in the middle. This CDR3 has 13 residues. CDR3 nucleotides: TGCAGCGTTGAGTTGCAGGGGAGGAATGAGCAGTTCTTC. Residues: CSVELQGRNEQFF.

The table lists this clonotype with a few counts. The chain uses TRBV7-8 and TRBJ2-1; the D call may be TRBD1 or TRBD2 (6 bases each). Trimming removed 6 bases at V and 4 bases at J, with 16 bases between. CDR1 is SGHVS, CDR2 FQNEAQ, per germline. CDR3 length equals 15 residues. The CDR3 bases are TGTGCCAGCAGAAACGGGGGCCTAAGATACAATGAGCAGTTCTTC. Its translation: CASRNGGLRYNEQFF. The entire variable domain, with the rest obtained from reference TRBV7-8 and TRBJ2-1, is as follows: GAGVSQSPRYKVAKRGQDVALRCDPISGHVSLFWYQQALGQGPEFLTYFQNEAQLDKSGLPSDRFFAERPEGSVSTLKIQRTQQEDSAVYLCASRNGGLRYNEQFFGPGTRLTVL.

This clonotype was observed a few times. The gene calls are TRBV4-1 and TRBJ1-4, with D hard to call. Trimming cost V 0 bases and J 2 bases, with 22 bases left between them. The CDR3 consists of 20 residues. Germline V lookup: CDR1 MGHRA, CDR2 YSYEKL. The CDR3 DNA follows: TGCGCCAGCAGCCAAGATTTGGGTTCGGGGATTCTGGCGACTAATGAAAAACTGTTTTTT. As protein: CASSQDLGSGILATNEKLFF.

The V and J genes are TRBV12-3 or TRBV12-4 and TRBJ1-2; a weak D match, TRBD1 (5 bases). There are 11 residues in the CDR3. The CDR3 sequence: CATGGRDGYTF. The CDR3 region has the DNA TGTGCTACGGGGGGAAGGGATGGCTACACCTTC.

This chain links TRBV5-1 with TRBJ2-6, with 9 positions matching TRBD2. V shed 2 bases, J shed 2 bases, and the junction held 5 bases outside the gene matches. The germline V gene has CDR1 SGHRS and CDR2 YFSETQ. The length of the CDR3 is 17 residues. The CDR3 is CASSFSGSPAGANVLTF. CDR3 DNA: TGCGCCAGCAGCTTTAGCGGGAGCCCCGCTGGGGCCAACGTCCTGACTTTC.

The chain joins TRBV11-2 to TRBJ1-1; unclear D gene. V lost 7 bases to trimming and J lost 0 bases, with 12 bases between them. The CDR3 has 14 amino acids. Looked up from germline, CDR1 is SGHAT and CDR2 is FQNNGV. CDR3 DNA: TGTGCCAGCACCCTGCAACTGGTGAACACTGAAGCTTTCTTT. As protein: CASTLQLVNTEAFF. The variable domain in full, with the rest retrieved from reference TRBV11-2 and TRBJ1-1, is EAGVAQSPRYKIIEKRQSVAFWCNPISGHATLYWYQQILGQGPKLLIQFQNNGVVDDSQLPKDRFSAERLKGVDSTLKIQPAKLEDSAVYLCASTLQLVNTEAFFGQGTRLTVV.

V and J are TRBV7-9 and TRBJ2-1, with TRBD2 matching over 9 bases. Unmatched junction bases numbered 17, after V lost 4 bases and J lost 7 bases. In germline, CDR1 is SEHNR, CDR2 FQNEAQ (reference sequence). The CDR3 has 18 residues. The CDR3 DNA follows: TGTGCCAGCAGCTCCCCTTCGCCCCGGCGGGGGGGCCTGAATGAGCAGTTCTTC. As protein: CASSSPSPRRGGLNEQFF.

V usage is TRBV20-1 and J usage is TRBJ1-4; D is ambiguous. This CDR3 contains 14 residues. Germline CDR1 and CDR2: DFQATT and SNEGSKA (reference sequence). Trimming took 5 bases from V and 0 from J, leaving 10 bases between them. CDR3: CSARDMATNEKLFF. CDR3 in DNA: TGCAGTGCTCGGGATATGGCAACTAATGAAAAACTGTTTTTT.

J is TRBJ2-1 and V is TRBV6-5, with a possible D match to TRBD1 (6 bases). Germline-derived CDR1 and CDR2 are MNHEY and SVGAGI. Between the trimmed V and J ends, which lost 7 bases and 4 bases, there was a span of 14 bases. There are 14 residues in the CDR3. The CDR3 here is CASINRQGYNEQFF. Here the CDR3 DNA reads TGTGCCAGCATCAATCGGCAGGGGTACAATGAGCAGTTCTTC.

V usage is TRBV6-2 or TRBV6-3 and J usage is TRBJ2-7; 12 nucleotides line up with TRBD2. The end of the DNA fits TRBJ2-5 better, so the J call may be wrong. Germline V gene sequence: CDR1 MNHEY, CDR2 SVGEGT. The CDR3 loop spans 15 amino acids. This CDR3 reads CASSYGLAGQETQYF. The CDR3 region has the DNA TGTGCCAGCAGTTACGGACTAGCGGGGCAAGAGACCCAGTACTTC.

In this sample, this clonotype turned up a few times. V usage is TRBV9 and J usage is TRBJ2-5; D is ambiguous. Trimming left V 3 bases short and J 4 bases short, with 10 bases between. The CDR3 covers 13 residues. CDR1 and CDR2 from the germline V gene are SGDLS and YYNGEE. The DNA of the CDR3 is TGTGCCAGCAGCGGAACCGGAGTAGAGACCCAGTACTTC. Its translation is CASSGTGVETQYF.

For the CDR3, the DNA is TGTGCCACCAGCTCGTTATCAACCGGGACTCTCTCCTACGAGCAGTACTTC. This translates into CATSSLSTGTLSYEQYF. The V gene is TRBV15, the J gene TRBJ2-7; tentative D call: TRBD2 (6 bases). The CDR3 totals 17 residues. Trimming stripped 5 bases from V and 0 bases from J, with 20 bases between. CDR1 and CDR2 (germline): LNHNV, YYDKDF (reference sequence). Full variable domain (rest looked up from reference TRBV15 and TRBJ2-7): DAMVIQNPRYQVTQFGKPVTLSCSQTLNHNVMYWYQQKSSQAPKLLFHYYDKDFNNEADTPDNFQSRRPNTSFCFLDIRSPGLGDTAMYLCATSSLSTGTLSYEQYFGPGTRLTVT.

This chain connects TRBV4-1 to TRBJ1-3, with D unresolved. CDR3 length equals 14 residues. Germline loops: CDR1 MGHRA, CDR2 YSYEKL. Between the trimmed V and J ends, which lost 1 base and 3 bases, there was a span of 7 bases. Written as DNA, the CDR3 is TGCGCCAGCAGCCAAGGGGATTTTGGAAACACCATATATTTT. Translation gives CASSQGDFGNTIYF.

This clonotype was observed a handful of times. V usage is TRBV4-2 and J usage is TRBJ2-6, with 7 nucleotides matching TRBD1. The CDR3 totals 18 residues. V shed 1 base and J 3 bases; nucleotides not matched to a gene: 9. Germline V CDR1 and CDR2: LGHNA, YNFKEQ. This CDR3 is CASSQVTGSGNGANVLTF. DNA of the CDR3: TGTGCCAGCAGCCAAGTGACAGGGTCGGGGAATGGGGCCAACGTCCTGACTTTC.

This clonotype was seen once. The J gene is TRBJ2-1, the V gene TRBV5-6; TRBD1 or TRBD2 may be the D gene (5 bases each). There are 14 residues in the CDR3. Germline V CDR1 and CDR2: SGHDT, YYEEEE. The ends were cut back, 0 bases at V and 9 bases at J, with 13 bases in the middle. CDR3 amino acids: CASSLDFSRGEQFF. Here the CDR3 DNA reads TGTGCCAGCAGCTTGGACTTCTCGAGGGGTGAGCAGTTCTTC.

V and J are TRBV15 and TRBJ2-1; D is unresolved. Germline CDR1 is LNHNV and CDR2 is YYDKDF (reference sequence). V was pared by 1 base and J by 5 bases, with 12 bases between. The CDR3 extends over 15 amino acids. The CDR3 region is CATSRAQNPDNEQFF. The CDR3 nucleotides are TGTGCCACCAGCAGAGCGCAGAACCCCGACAATGAGCAGTTCTTC.

The chain combines TRBV5-1 with TRBJ1-1; 8 bases line up with TRBD1. CDR1 is SGHRS, CDR2 YFSETQ, per germline. The CDR3 covers 13 residues. J was trimmed by 7 bases and V by 3 bases; bases with no gene match: 5. The CDR3 DNA is TGCGCCAGCAGCTCCCGGGACAGGATTGAAGCTTTCTTT. As protein: CASSSRDRIEAFF.

The chain recombines TRBV4-1 with TRBJ2-7, with D possibly matching TRBD2 (6 bases). CDR1 is MGHRA, CDR2 YSYEKL, per germline. This CDR3 has 16 residues. Trimming took off 4 bases at V and 0 bases at J, with 16 bases between the two ends. This chain's CDR3 is CASSLGPSASSYEQYF. DNA for the CDR3: TGCGCCAGCAGCCTTGGGCCTAGCGCGAGCTCCTACGAGCAGTACTTC.

CDR3 loop: CASSQETAYGYTF. The CDR3 DNA is TGCGCCAGCAGCCAAGAAACCGCTTATGGCTACACCTTC. J is TRBJ1-2 and V is TRBV4-3; no reliable D call. This CDR3 has 13 amino acids. The V end lost 0 bases, the J end lost 5 bases, and 7 bases lay between the germline ends. Per germline, CDR1 LGHNA and CDR2 YSLEER.

The chain combines TRBV5-6 with TRBJ1-5; D unclear. The germline V gene has CDR1 SGHDT and CDR2 YYEEEE. V lost 2 bases and J lost 4, with 13 bases in between. This CDR3 has 15 amino acids. CDR3 nucleotides: TGTGCCAGCAGCTTAGGGCCAGCATCTAATCAGCCCCAGCATTTT. Its protein is CASSLGPASNQPQHF. The complete variable domain, with remaining parts taken from reference TRBV5-6 and TRBJ1-5, reads DAGVTQSPTHLIKTRGQQVTLRCSPKSGHDTVSWYQQALGQGPQFIFQYYEEEERQRGNFPDRFSGHQFPNYSSELNVNALLLGDSALYLCASSLGPASNQPQHFGDGTRLSIL.

This sequence joins TRBV7-2 and TRBJ2-3; the match to TRBD1 covers 8 bases. This CDR3 spans 16 amino acids. Trimming took 1 base from V and 2 from J; bases not matched to a gene: 5. Germline CDR1 and CDR2: SGHTA and FQGNSA. The CDR3 nucleotides are TGTGCCAGCAGCTTAGATCGGACAGGGCCCACAGATACGCAGTATTTT. Amino acid sequence: CASSLDRTGPTDTQYF.

This clonotype appeared a few times. The rearrangement joins TRBV29-1 to TRBJ2-7, with D hard to call. This CDR3 has 15 residues. V lost 8 bases and J lost 1, with 21 bases in between. CDR1 and CDR2 (germline): SQVTM, ANQGSEA. CDR3 amino acids: CSPHRSGVSSYEQYF. The CDR3 region has the DNA TGCAGCCCCCACCGGTCGGGCGTTTCTTCCTACGAGCAGTACTTC.

This chain joins TRBV5-1 and TRBJ1-2; tentative D call: TRBD1 (5 bases). CDR3 length equals 14 residues. CDR1 is SGHRS, CDR2 YFSETQ, per germline. Trimming left V 4 bases short and J 5 bases short, with 15 bases between. The CDR3 here is CASSPGRKEYGYTF. CDR3 coding DNA: TGCGCCAGCAGCCCGGGACGGAAAGAGTATGGCTACACCTTC.

The chain combines TRBV6-6 with TRBJ2-2; the D is unclear. V was pared by 5 bases and J by 7 bases, with 14 bases between. CDR1 is MNHNY, CDR2 SVGAGI, per germline (reference sequence). The CDR3 consists of 14 residues. The DNA of the CDR3 is TGTGCCAGCAGTCTGGCGACCTCAGGCGGGGAGCTGTTTTTT. Amino acids: CASSLATSGGELFF.